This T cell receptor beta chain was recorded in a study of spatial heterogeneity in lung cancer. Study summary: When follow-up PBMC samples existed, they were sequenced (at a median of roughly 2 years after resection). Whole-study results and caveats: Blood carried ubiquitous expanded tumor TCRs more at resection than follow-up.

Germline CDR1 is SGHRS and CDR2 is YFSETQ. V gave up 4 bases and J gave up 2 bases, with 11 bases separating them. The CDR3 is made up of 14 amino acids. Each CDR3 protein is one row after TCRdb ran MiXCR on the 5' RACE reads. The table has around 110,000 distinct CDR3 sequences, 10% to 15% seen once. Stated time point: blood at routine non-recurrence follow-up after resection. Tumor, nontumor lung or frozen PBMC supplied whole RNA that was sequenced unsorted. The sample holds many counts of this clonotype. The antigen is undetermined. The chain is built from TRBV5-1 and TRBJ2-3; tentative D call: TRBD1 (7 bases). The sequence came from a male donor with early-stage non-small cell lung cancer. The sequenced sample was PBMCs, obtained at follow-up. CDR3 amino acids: CASSHRGLTDTQYF. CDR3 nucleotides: TGCGCCAGCAGCCACAGGGGACTCACAGATACGCAGTATTTT.